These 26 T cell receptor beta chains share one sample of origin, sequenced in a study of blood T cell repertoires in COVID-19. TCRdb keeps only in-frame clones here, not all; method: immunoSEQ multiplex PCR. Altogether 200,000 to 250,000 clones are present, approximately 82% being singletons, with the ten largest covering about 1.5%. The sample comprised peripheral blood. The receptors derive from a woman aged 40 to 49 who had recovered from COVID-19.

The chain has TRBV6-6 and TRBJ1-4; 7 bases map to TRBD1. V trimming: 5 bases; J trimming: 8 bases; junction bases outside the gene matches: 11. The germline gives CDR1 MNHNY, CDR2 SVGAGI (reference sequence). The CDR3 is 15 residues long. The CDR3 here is CASSRPTGVGEKLFF. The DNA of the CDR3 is TGTGCCAGCAGTAGACCCACAGGGGTAGGGGAAAAACTGTTTTTT.

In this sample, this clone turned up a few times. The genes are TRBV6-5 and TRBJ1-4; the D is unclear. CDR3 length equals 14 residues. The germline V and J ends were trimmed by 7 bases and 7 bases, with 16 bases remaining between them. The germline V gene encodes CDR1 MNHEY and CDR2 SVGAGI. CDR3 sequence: CASMSGEGAEKLFF. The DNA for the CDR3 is TGTGCCAGCATGAGTGGGGAGGGCGCTGAAAAACTGTTTTTT.

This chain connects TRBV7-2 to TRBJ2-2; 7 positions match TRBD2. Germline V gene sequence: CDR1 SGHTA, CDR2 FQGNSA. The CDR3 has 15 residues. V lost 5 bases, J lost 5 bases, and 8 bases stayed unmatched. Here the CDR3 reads CASSRNLGGTGELFF. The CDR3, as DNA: TGTGCCAGCAGCCGTAACTTGGGGGGGACCGGGGAGCTGTTTTTT.

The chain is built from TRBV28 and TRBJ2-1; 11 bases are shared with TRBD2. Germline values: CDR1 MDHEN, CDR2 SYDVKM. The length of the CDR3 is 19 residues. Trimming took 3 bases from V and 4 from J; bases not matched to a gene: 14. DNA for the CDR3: TGTGCCAGCAGTTTCTACATCATCCTTATAGCGGGGGGGTACAATGAGCAGTTCTTC. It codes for CASSFYIILIAGGYNEQFF.

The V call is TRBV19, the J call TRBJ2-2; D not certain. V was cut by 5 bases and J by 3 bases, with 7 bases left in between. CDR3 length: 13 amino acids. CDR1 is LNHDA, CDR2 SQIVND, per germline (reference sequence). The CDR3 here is CASSVRDTGELFF. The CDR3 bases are TGTGCCAGTAGTGTCCGGGACACCGGGGAGCTGTTTTTT.

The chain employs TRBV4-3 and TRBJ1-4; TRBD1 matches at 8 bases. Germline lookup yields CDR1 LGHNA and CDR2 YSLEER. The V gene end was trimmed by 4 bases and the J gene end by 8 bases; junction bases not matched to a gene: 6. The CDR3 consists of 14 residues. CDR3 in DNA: TGCGCCAGCAGCCTCGGACAGGGTCGGGAAAAACTGTTTTTT. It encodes CASSLGQGREKLFF.

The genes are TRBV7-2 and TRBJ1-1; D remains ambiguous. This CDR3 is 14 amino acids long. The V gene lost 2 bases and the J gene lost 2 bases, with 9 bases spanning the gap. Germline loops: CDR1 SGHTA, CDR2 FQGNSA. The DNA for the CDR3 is TGTGCCAGCAGCTTACCACACGCTAACACTGAAGCTTTCTTT. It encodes CASSLPHANTEAFF.

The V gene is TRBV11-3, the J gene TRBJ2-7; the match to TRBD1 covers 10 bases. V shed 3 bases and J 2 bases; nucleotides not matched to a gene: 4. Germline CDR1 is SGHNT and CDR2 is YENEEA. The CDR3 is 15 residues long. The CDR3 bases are TGTGCCAGCAGCTTTGCCGGGACAGGGGCCTACGAGCAGTACTTC. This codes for CASSFAGTGAYEQYF.

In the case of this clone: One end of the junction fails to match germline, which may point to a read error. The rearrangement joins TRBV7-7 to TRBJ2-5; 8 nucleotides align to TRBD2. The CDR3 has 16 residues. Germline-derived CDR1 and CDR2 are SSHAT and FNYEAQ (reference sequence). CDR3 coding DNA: TGTGCTAGCAGCTTTGTCTTCGGGGGGGCCCAAGAGACCCAGTACTTC. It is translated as CASSFVFGGAQETQYF. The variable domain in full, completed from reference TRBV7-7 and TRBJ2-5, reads GAGVSQSPRYKVTKRGQDVTLRCDPISSHATLYWYQQALGQGPEFLTYFNYEAQPDKSGLPSDRFSAERPEGSISTLTIQRTEQRDSAMYRCASSFVFGGAQETQYFGPGTRLLVL.

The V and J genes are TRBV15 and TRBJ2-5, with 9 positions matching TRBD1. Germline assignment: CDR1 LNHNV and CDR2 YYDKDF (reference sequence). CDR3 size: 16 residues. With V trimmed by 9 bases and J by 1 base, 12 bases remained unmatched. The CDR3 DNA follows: TGTGCCACTAACTCCGGGACAGGGCGGCTCCAAGAGACCCAGTACTTC. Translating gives CATNSGTGRLQETQYF.

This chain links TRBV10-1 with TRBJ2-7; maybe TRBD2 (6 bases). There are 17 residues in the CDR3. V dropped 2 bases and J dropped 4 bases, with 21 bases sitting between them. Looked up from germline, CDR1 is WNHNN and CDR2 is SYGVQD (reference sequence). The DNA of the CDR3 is TGCGCCAGCAGTGAGAAGGTTGTGGGGGGTGTAAGGTACGAGCAGTACTTC. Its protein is CASSEKVVGGVRYEQYF.

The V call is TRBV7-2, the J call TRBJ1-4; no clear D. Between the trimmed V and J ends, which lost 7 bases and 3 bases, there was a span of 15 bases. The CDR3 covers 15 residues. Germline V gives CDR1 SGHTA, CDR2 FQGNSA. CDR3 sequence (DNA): TGTGCCAGCACCCTGGCGGCCGGAGCTAATGAAAAACTGTTTTTT. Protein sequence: CASTLAAGANEKLFF.

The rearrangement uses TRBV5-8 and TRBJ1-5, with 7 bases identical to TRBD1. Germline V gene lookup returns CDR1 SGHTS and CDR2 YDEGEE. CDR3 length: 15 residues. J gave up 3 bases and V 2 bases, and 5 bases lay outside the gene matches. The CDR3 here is CASSLRTGANQPQHF. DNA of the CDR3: TGTGCCAGCAGCTTACGGACAGGAGCCAATCAGCCCCAGCATTTT.

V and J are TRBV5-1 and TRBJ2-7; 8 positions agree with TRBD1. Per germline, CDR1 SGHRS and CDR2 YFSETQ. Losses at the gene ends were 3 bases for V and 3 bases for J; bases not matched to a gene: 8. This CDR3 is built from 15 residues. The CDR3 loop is CASSSGQVMNYEQYF. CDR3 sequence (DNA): TGCGCCAGCAGCTCGGGACAGGTGATGAACTACGAGCAGTACTTC.

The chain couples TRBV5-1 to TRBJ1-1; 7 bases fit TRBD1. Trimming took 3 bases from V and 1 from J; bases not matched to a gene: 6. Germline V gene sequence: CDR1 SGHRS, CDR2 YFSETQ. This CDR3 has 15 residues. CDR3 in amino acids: CASSSGGLGNTEAFF. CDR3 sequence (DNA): TGCGCCAGCAGCTCAGGGGGTCTGGGGAACACTGAAGCTTTCTTT.

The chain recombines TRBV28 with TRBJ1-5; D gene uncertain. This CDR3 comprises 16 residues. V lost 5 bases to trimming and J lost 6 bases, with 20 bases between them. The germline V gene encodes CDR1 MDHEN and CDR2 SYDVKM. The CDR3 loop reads CASSLRRGSWGQPQHF. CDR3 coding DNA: TGTGCCAGCAGTCTCAGGCGGGGAAGTTGGGGTCAGCCCCAGCATTTT. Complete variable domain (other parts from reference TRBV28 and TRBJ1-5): DVKVTQSSRYLVKRTGEKVFLECVQDMDHENMFWYRQDPGLGLRLIYFSYDVKMKEKGDIPEGYSVSREKKERFSLILESASTNQTSMYLCASSLRRGSWGQPQHFGDGTRLSIL.

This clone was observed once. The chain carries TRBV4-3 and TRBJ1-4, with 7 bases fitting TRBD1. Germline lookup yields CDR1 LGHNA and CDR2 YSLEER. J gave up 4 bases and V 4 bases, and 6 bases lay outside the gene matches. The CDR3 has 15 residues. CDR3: CASSRQTGLNEKLFF. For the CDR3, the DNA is TGCGCCAGCAGCCGGCAGACAGGGCTTAATGAAAAACTGTTTTTT.

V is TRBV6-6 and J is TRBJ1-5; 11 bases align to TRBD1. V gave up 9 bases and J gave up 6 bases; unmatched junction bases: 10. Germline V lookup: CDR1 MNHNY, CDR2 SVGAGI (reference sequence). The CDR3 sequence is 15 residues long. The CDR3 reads CASRTGGQGGQPQHF. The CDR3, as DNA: TGTGCCAGTAGAACGGGGGGACAGGGGGGTCAGCCCCAGCATTTT.

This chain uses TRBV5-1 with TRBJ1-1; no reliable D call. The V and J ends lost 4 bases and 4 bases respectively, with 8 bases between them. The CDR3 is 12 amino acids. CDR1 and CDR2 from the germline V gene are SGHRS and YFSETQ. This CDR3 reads CASSREATEAFF. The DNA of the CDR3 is TGCGCCAGCAGCCGAGAGGCCACTGAAGCTTTCTTT.

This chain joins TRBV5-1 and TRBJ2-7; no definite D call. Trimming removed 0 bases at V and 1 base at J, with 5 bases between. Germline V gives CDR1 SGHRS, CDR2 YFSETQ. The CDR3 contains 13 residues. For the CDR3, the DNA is TGCGCCAGCAGCTTGGGAGAATCCTACGAGCAGTACTTC. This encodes CASSLGESYEQYF.

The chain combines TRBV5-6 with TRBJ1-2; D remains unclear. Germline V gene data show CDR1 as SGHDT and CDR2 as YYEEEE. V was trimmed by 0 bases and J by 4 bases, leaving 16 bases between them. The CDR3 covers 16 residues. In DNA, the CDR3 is TGTGCCAGCAGCTTGGCGGCAGCCAACTATGCCTATGGCTACACCTTC. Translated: CASSLAAANYAYGYTF.

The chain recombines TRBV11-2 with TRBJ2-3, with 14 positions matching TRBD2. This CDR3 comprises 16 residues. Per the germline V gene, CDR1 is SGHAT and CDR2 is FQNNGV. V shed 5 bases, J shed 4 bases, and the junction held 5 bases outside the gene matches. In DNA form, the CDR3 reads TGTGCCAGCAGCCGCGGGACTAGCGGGGGTGCAGATACGCAGTATTTT. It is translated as CASSRGTSGGADTQYF. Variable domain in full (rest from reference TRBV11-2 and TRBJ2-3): EAGVAQSPRYKIIEKRQSVAFWCNPISGHATLYWYQQILGQGPKLLIQFQNNGVVDDSQLPKDRFSAERLKGVDSTLKIQPAKLEDSAVYLCASSRGTSGGADTQYFGPGTRLTVL.

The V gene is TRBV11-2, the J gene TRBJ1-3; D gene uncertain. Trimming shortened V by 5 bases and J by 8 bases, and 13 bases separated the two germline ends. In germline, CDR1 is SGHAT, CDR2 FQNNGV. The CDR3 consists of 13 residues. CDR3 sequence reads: CASSLSRLDTIYF. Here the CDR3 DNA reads TGTGCCAGCAGCCTAAGTCGTCTGGACACCATATATTTT.

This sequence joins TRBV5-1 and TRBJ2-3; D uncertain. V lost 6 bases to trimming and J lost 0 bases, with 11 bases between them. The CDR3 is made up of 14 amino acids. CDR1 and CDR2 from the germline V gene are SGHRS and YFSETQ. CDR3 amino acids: CASTLIASTDTQYF. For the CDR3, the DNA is TGCGCCAGCACCCTAATAGCTAGCACAGATACGCAGTATTTT.

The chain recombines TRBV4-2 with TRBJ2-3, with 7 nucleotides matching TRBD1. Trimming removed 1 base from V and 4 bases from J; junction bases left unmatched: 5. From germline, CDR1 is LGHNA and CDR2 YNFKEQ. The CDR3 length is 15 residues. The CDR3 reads CASSQVNGQADTQYF. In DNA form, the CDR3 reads TGTGCCAGCAGCCAAGTGAATGGACAGGCAGATACGCAGTATTTT.

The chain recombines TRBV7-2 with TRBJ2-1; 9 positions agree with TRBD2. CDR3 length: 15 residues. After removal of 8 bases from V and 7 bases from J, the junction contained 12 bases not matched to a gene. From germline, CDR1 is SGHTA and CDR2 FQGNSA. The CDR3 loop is CASRMAGGVANEQFF. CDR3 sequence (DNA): TGTGCCAGCCGTATGGCGGGGGGGGTTGCTAATGAGCAGTTCTTC.